One sample yielded the 22 T cell receptor beta chains listed below, sequenced in a study of shared clonotypes between healthy human individuals. The protocol was immunoSEQ multiplex PCR, while the TCRdb copy is restricted to in-frame clones and leaves out a portion. The sample yields 1,500,000 or so clones, around 98.5% seen once. Sequences were obtained from naive CD4+ T cells sorted from blood. Subset in this sample: CD45RA+ positively selected. Every receptor here comes from a man between 25 and 39 years old in good health.

The chain has TRBV9 and TRBJ1-1; the D is unclear. Germline lookup yields CDR1 SGDLS and CDR2 YYNGEE. This CDR3 is built from 14 residues. V was cut by 0 bases and J by 4 bases, with 10 bases left in between. CDR3 sequence reads: CASSVDLRVTEAFF. The CDR3 coding sequence is TGTGCCAGCAGCGTAGACCTCCGGGTCACTGAAGCTTTCTTT. The variable domain in full, completed from reference TRBV9 and TRBJ1-1, reads DSGVTQTPKHLITATGQRVTLRCSPRSGDLSVYWYQQSLDQGLQFLIQYYNGEERAKGNILERFSAQQFPDLHSELNLSSLELGDSALYFCASSVDLRVTEAFFGQGTRLTVV.

A single count supports this clone. The chain carries TRBV28 and TRBJ2-5; 10 bases fit TRBD1. Germline CDR1 is MDHEN and CDR2 is SYDVKM. This CDR3 comprises 16 residues. After removal of 6 bases from V and 3 bases from J, the junction contained 10 bases not matched to a gene. The CDR3 DNA reads TGTGCCAGCAGCCGCCATCTGGGACAGGGGAAAGAGACCCAGTACTTC. Its protein product is CASSRHLGQGKETQYF.

The rearrangement links TRBV11-3 to TRBJ2-3; D may be TRBD2 (5 bases). V shed 1 base and J shed 3 bases, with 14 bases lying between them. The CDR3 consists of 16 residues. Germline CDR1 is SGHNT and CDR2 is YENEEA. The CDR3 DNA follows: TGTGCCAGCAGCTTAGGGGTAGGTCAGCGGACAGATACGCAGTATTTT. It codes for CASSLGVGQRTDTQYF.

The chain recombines TRBV19 with TRBJ2-7; D unresolved. Deletions cut 4 bases from V and 7 bases from J, with 14 bases between. The CDR3 length is 13 residues. CDR1 and CDR2 from the germline V gene are LNHDA and SQIVND (reference sequence). The CDR3 sequence is CASSTLHRVEQYF. The CDR3 nucleotides are TGTGCCAGTAGTACCCTACACCGTGTGGAGCAGTACTTC.

The V and J genes are TRBV9 and TRBJ2-7; 8 bases line up with TRBD1. The germline gives CDR1 SGDLS, CDR2 YYNGEE. V gave up 0 bases and J gave up 2 bases; unmatched junction bases: 4. The CDR3 is 15 amino acids. The CDR3 loop reads CASSVGTGKTYEQYF. The CDR3, as DNA: TGTGCCAGCAGCGTAGGGACAGGGAAGACCTACGAGCAGTACTTC. Full variable domain (missing parts from reference TRBV9 and TRBJ2-7): DSGVTQTPKHLITATGQRVTLRCSPRSGDLSVYWYQQSLDQGLQFLIQYYNGEERAKGNILERFSAQQFPDLHSELNLSSLELGDSALYFCASSVGTGKTYEQYFGPGTRLTVT.

The chain recombines TRBV7-9 with TRBJ2-6; tentative D call: TRBD1 (5 bases). The V gene lost 5 bases and the J gene lost 4 bases, with 12 bases spanning the gap. The CDR3 runs to 15 residues. Germline CDR1 and CDR2: SEHNR and FQNEAQ (reference sequence). CDR3 region: CASSLRQSGANVLTF. In DNA form, the CDR3 reads TGTGCCAGCAGCCTCCGACAGTCGGGGGCCAACGTCCTGACTTTC.

On this clone: Distinct nucleotide sequences in the sample also encode this CDR3. The chain combines TRBV15 with TRBJ2-6; no reliable D call. Trimming pared 3 bases from V and 0 bases from J, leaving 6 bases between. In germline, CDR1 is LNHNV, CDR2 YYDKDF (reference sequence). The CDR3 loop spans 15 amino acids. CDR3 DNA: TGTGCCACCAGCAGGGACCTCTCTGGGGCCAACGTCCTGACTTTC. This encodes CATSRDLSGANVLTF.

The chain carries TRBV5-5 and TRBJ2-3, with 9 nucleotides matching TRBD2. With V trimmed by 5 bases and J by 5 bases, 12 bases remained unmatched. The germline CDR1 and CDR2 sequences are SGHKS and YYEKEE (reference sequence). This CDR3 has 16 residues. CDR3 amino acids: CASRHGLAGLEDTQYF. The CDR3 region has the DNA TGTGCCAGCAGACACGGCCTAGCGGGACTCGAAGATACGCAGTATTTT.

Details on this clone: In the same sample, other DNA sequences code for this CDR3. The chain's CDR3 is CASSLGLYNEQFF. The CDR3 region has the DNA TGCGCCAGCAGCTTGGGACTCTACAATGAGCAGTTCTTC. The rearrangement uses TRBV5-1 and TRBJ2-1; D not certain. CDR3 length: 13 residues. Trimming stripped 0 bases from V and 3 bases from J, with 4 bases between. From germline, CDR1 is SGHRS and CDR2 YFSETQ. The whole variable domain, remainder taken from reference TRBV5-1 and TRBJ2-1, is KAGVTQTPRYLIKTRGQQVTLSCSPISGHRSVSWYQQTPGQGLQFLFEYFSETQRNKGNFPGRFSGRQFSNSRSEMNVSTLELGDSALYLCASSLGLYNEQFFGPGTRLTVL.

Details on this clone: This sample also contains other DNA sequences that code for the same CDR3. The chain has TRBV11-2 and TRBJ2-7; D not resolved. The CDR3 is 11 residues long. Germline CDR1 reads SGHAT; CDR2 reads FQNNGV. Trimming removed 5 bases from V and 4 bases from J, with 6 bases in between. CDR3 bases: TGTGCCAGCAGCCCGAGATACGAGCAGTACTTC. Residues: CASSPRYEQYF.

This CDR3 reads CASSQDFRDRGTYEQYF. In nucleotides, the CDR3 is TGTGCCAGCAGCCAAGATTTTAGGGACAGGGGTACCTACGAGCAGTACTTC. The V call is TRBV14, the J call TRBJ2-7, with TRBD1 identical over 10 bases. J was trimmed by 2 bases and V by 0 bases; bases with no gene match: 7. Per the germline V gene, CDR1 is SGHDN and CDR2 is FVKESK. The CDR3 is 17 residues long.

The chain recombines TRBV7-9 with TRBJ2-2; D perhaps matches TRBD2 (5 bases). This CDR3 is built from 14 residues. The germline V and J ends were trimmed by 5 bases and 2 bases, with 9 bases remaining between them. CDR1 is SEHNR and CDR2 is FQNEAQ in the germline V gene (reference sequence). This CDR3 reads CASSPSGNTGELFF. The CDR3 DNA reads TGTGCCAGCAGCCCGAGCGGAAACACCGGGGAGCTGTTTTTT.

The J gene is TRBJ1-1, the V gene TRBV7-6; TRBD1 matches 7 bases. CDR1 SGHVS and CDR2 FNYEAQ come from the germline V gene. Trimming removed 5 bases from V and 0 bases from J; junction bases left unmatched: 3. CDR3 size: 14 residues. CDR3 sequence: CASSTQGVNTEAFF. The CDR3 coding sequence is TGTGCCAGCAGCACTCAGGGGGTGAACACTGAAGCTTTCTTT.

This clone has a single count. V gene TRBV7-3 combines with J gene TRBJ2-1, with TRBD2 matching 8 bases. Losses at the gene ends were 3 bases for V and 0 bases for J; bases not matched to a gene: 4. The CDR3 runs 16 residues. Germline assignment: CDR1 SGHTA and CDR2 FQGTGA. CDR3 sequence: CASSFIAGNSYNEQFF. The CDR3 nucleotides are TGTGCCAGCAGCTTCATAGCGGGAAACTCCTACAATGAGCAGTTCTTC.

This clone appeared a single time. The V gene is TRBV28, the J gene TRBJ1-1, with TRBD1 identical over 7 bases. CDR1 and CDR2 from the germline V gene are MDHEN and SYDVKM. V lost 7 bases and J lost 5; bases outside the gene matches: 16. This CDR3 comprises 16 residues. The CDR3: CASITAGTERNTEAFF. CDR3 in DNA: TGTGCCAGCATTACAGCCGGGACAGAGCGCAATACTGAAGCTTTCTTT.

The V and J genes are TRBV6-4 and TRBJ1-5; D uncertain. The CDR3 is 13 residues long. Germline V gene data show CDR1 as MRHNA and CDR2 as SNTAGT. V was pared by 6 bases and J by 5 bases, with 11 bases between. The CDR3: CASSLNSYQPQHF. The CDR3 DNA follows: TGTGCCAGCAGCTTAAACTCTTATCAGCCCCAGCATTTT.

This chain uses TRBV6-1 with TRBJ2-7; D remains unclear. Germline CDR1 reads MNHNS; CDR2 reads SASEGT. The CDR3 runs to 13 residues. The V end was cut by 7 bases, the J end by 1 base, with 11 bases between. The CDR3 sequence: CASNRAKSYEQYF. The CDR3 nucleotides are TGTGCCAGCAATAGGGCTAAGTCCTACGAGCAGTACTTC.

CDR3 nucleotide sequence: TGTGCCAGCTCACCCCAAGGGACAGGGGGCGCTGGGGCCAACGTCCTGACTTTC. It codes for CASSPQGTGGAGANVLTF. V gene TRBV18 combines with J gene TRBJ2-6; 12 bases fit TRBD1. Germline values: CDR1 KGHSH, CDR2 LQKENI. The CDR3 has 18 residues. V lost 3 bases and J lost 2; bases outside the gene matches: 5.

The chain couples TRBV7-2 to TRBJ2-2; D is perhaps TRBD1 (5 bases). The V end lost 5 bases, the J end lost 3 bases, and 7 bases lay between the germline ends. The CDR3 totals 13 residues. CDR1 and CDR2 (germline): SGHTA, FQGNSA. CDR3 sequence: CASSRQHTGELFF. CDR3 sequence (DNA): TGTGCCAGCAGCAGACAGCACACCGGGGAGCTGTTTTTT.

The chain employs TRBV14 and TRBJ2-5; the D gene is possibly TRBD1 (5 bases). The CDR3 covers 16 residues. V lost 1 base and J lost 5, with 17 bases in between. The V gene's germline CDR1 is SGHDN and CDR2 FVKESK. DNA for the CDR3: TGTGCCAGCAGCCAAGCCCCCGGACATTGGTCGGAGACCCAGTACTTC. This codes for CASSQAPGHWSETQYF.

The chain carries TRBV7-9 and TRBJ1-2; D call uncertain. This CDR3 has 14 residues. The V gene's germline CDR1 is SEHNR and CDR2 FQNEAQ (reference sequence). Trimming took off 5 bases at V and 5 bases at J, with 15 bases between the two ends. This CDR3 reads CASSAWTDLYGYTF. The CDR3 nucleotides are TGTGCCAGCAGCGCGTGGACGGATCTATATGGCTACACCTTC.

The chain is built from TRBV10-2 and TRBJ1-2; no clear D. Germline values: CDR1 WSHSY, CDR2 SAAADI. The length of the CDR3 is 13 residues. V shed 7 bases and J shed 4 bases, with 13 bases lying between them. CDR3 coding DNA: TGCGCCAGCACGGAGGGCTCCCTCTATGGCTACACCTTC. Its translation: CASTEGSLYGYTF.